These 17 T cell receptor beta chains were all obtained from the same sample, sequenced in a study of memory CD4+ T cells and cytomegalovirus serostatus. Single viable CD3+CD4+CD8-CD45RO+ cells were sorted as the memory CD4+ T cells. Profiled with immunoSEQ multiplex PCR; TCRdb holds only in-frame clones, not every one. The table has tens of thousands of clones, over 65% seen once. Sequencing input: memory CD4+ T cells from blood. These receptor sequences come from an adult in good health and CMV-seropositive.

This clone has only a few counts. The chain couples TRBV5-6 to TRBJ1-1, with no clear D. This CDR3 has 12 residues. Germline V gives CDR1 SGHDT, CDR2 YYEEEE. V was shortened by 3 bases and J by 8 bases, with 11 bases between the two germline ends. The DNA of the CDR3 is TGTGCCAGCAGCTCTATCGTCAGAGAAGCTTTCTTT. This sequence encodes CASSSIVREAFF.

This clone was picked up a small number of times. This CDR3 is CASSISQVDQPQHF. CDR3 sequence (DNA): TGTGCCAGTAGTATATCACAGGTAGATCAGCCCCAGCATTTT. The rearrangement joins TRBV19 to TRBJ1-5; a weak D match, TRBD1 (5 bases). CDR1 LNHDA and CDR2 SQIVND come from the germline V gene (reference sequence). Trimming took 2 bases from V and 5 from J, leaving 10 bases between them. The CDR3 sequence is 14 residues long.

The genes are TRBV2 and TRBJ1-1; 8 bases are shared with TRBD1. The trim removed 7 bases at V and 4 bases at J, leaving 14 bases unmatched. The CDR3 spans 16 residues. Germline-derived CDR1 and CDR2 are SNHLY and FYNNEI. CDR3 nucleotide sequence: TGTGCCAGCACGAGTGTTCAGGGGGCTTTGGGCACTGAAGCTTTCTTT. Its translation is CASTSVQGALGTEAFF.

The CDR3 loop reads CASSPSVLSLNEQYV. The CDR3 DNA sequence: TGTGCCAGCAGTCCCTCGGTACTATCCCTCAACGAGCAGTACGTC. V is TRBV6-5 and J is TRBJ2-7; D not certain. The CDR3 extends over 15 amino acids. V was shortened by 5 bases and J by 5 bases, with 19 bases between the two germline ends. The germline gives CDR1 MNHEY, CDR2 SVGAGI.

This chain joins TRBV5-1 and TRBJ1-1; D unresolved. The germline V and J ends were trimmed by 5 bases and 1 base, with 12 bases remaining between them. The CDR3 loop spans 14 amino acids. Looked up from germline, CDR1 is SGHRS and CDR2 is YFSETQ. CDR3 nucleotide sequence: TGCGCCAGCAGAGGGCTGTCGGAGAACACTGAAGCTTTCTTT. Translation: CASRGLSENTEAFF.

This rearrangement joins TRBV7-9 to TRBJ2-7, with TRBD2 identical over 8 bases. Trimming took 8 bases from V and 2 from J; bases not matched to a gene: 5. CDR1 is SEHNR, CDR2 FQNEAQ, per germline (reference sequence). This CDR3 has 13 amino acids. The CDR3 protein is CASGREVPYEQYF. CDR3 nucleotides: TGTGCCAGCGGGCGGGAGGTCCCCTACGAGCAGTACTTC. The full variable domain, its missing parts supplied by reference TRBV7-9 and TRBJ2-7, is DTGVSQNPRHKITKRGQNVTFRCDPISEHNRLYWYRQTLGQGPEFLTYFQNEAQLEKSRLLSDRFSAERPKGSFSTLEIQRTEQGDSAMYLCASGREVPYEQYFGPGTRLTVT.

The chain joins TRBV7-2 to TRBJ2-1; 12 nucleotides line up with TRBD1. V lost 3 bases and J lost 3; bases outside the gene matches: 6. This CDR3 contains 17 residues. Germline V gene data show CDR1 as SGHTA and CDR2 as FQGNSA. CDR3 bases: TGTGCCAGCAGCTTTAGGGGACAGGGGGCTATCTACAATGAGCAGTTCTTC. Translation gives CASSFRGQGAIYNEQFF.

This sequence joins TRBV7-2 and TRBJ2-2; D call uncertain. The CDR3 contains 13 residues. Germline V gene data show CDR1 as SGHTA and CDR2 as FQGNSA. V lost 1 base to trimming and J lost 1 base, with 1 base between them. CDR3 sequence (DNA): TGTGCCAGCAGCTTAGGGAACACCGGGGAGCTGTTTTTT. Its translation: CASSLGNTGELFF.

With regard to this clone: Other DNA sequences from this sample encode an identical CDR3 as well. V and J are TRBV6-6 and TRBJ1-4; unclear D gene. This CDR3 contains 13 residues. Looked up from germline, CDR1 is MNHNY and CDR2 is SVGAGI (reference sequence). V shed 2 bases and J shed 5 bases, with 6 bases lying between them. CDR3 DNA sequence: TGTGCCAGCAGTTACGGCGGGAATGAAAAACTGTTTTTT. Protein sequence: CASSYGGNEKLFF.

The chain has TRBV27 and TRBJ2-1; weak D call: TRBD2 (6 bases). Germline CDR1 and CDR2: MNHEY and SMNVEV (reference sequence). V shed 5 bases and J shed 2 bases, with 13 bases lying between them. CDR3 length equals 15 residues. The CDR3 DNA is TGTGCCAGCAGTCCAGGACTAAACCCCTACAATGAGCAGTTCTTC. It yields the protein CASSPGLNPYNEQFF.

This clone was seen more than once but under ten times. The rearrangement uses TRBV7-3 and TRBJ2-1; D perhaps matches TRBD2 (5 bases). Germline V gives CDR1 SGHTA, CDR2 FQGTGA. V gave up 5 bases and J gave up 5 bases, with 22 bases separating them. The CDR3 is 17 amino acids. The CDR3 DNA sequence: TGTGCCAGCAGCCCAACTCCGGGGAGTCTTAGTGACAATGAGCAGTTCTTC. Protein product: CASSPTPGSLSDNEQFF.

The genes are TRBV30 and TRBJ2-1; 10 nucleotides align to TRBD2. The CDR3 covers 12 residues. Germline V gives CDR1 GTSNPN, CDR2 SVGIG (reference sequence). V lost 4 bases and J lost 10; bases outside the gene matches: 4. The CDR3 DNA sequence: TGTGCCTGGAACCTAGCGGGAGACGAGCAGTTCTTC. Amino acids: CAWNLAGDEQFF.

As concerns this clone: Other DNA sequences from this sample encode an identical CDR3 as well. The chain uses TRBV4-3 and TRBJ1-5; D is uncertain. This CDR3 spans 13 amino acids. Trimming took off 1 base at V and 4 bases at J, with 5 bases between the two ends. In germline, CDR1 is LGHNA, CDR2 YSLEER. For the CDR3, the DNA is TGCGCCAGCAGCCAAGCCCCGAATCAGCCCCAGCATTTT. Translated, it gives CASSQAPNQPQHF.

The gene calls are TRBV6-6 and TRBJ2-3; TRBD1 is a possible D gene (7 bases). The V end lost 7 bases, the J end lost 3 bases, and 17 bases lay between the germline ends. Germline values: CDR1 MNHNY, CDR2 SVGAGI (reference sequence). The CDR3 loop spans 15 amino acids. This CDR3 reads CASTVQGGLTDTQYF. The CDR3 nucleotides are TGTGCCAGCACCGTCCAGGGGGGTCTAACAGATACGCAGTATTTT.

The rearrangement joins TRBV6-6 to TRBJ2-7; 7 bases map to TRBD1. The CDR3 is 15 amino acids. V trimming: 5 bases; J trimming: 6 bases; junction bases outside the gene matches: 13. The germline V gene has CDR1 MNHNY and CDR2 SVGAGI (reference sequence). The CDR3 loop reads CASSRPTGTVGEQYV. The CDR3 coding sequence is TGTGCCAGCAGTCGCCCGACCGGGACAGTGGGCGAGCAGTACGTC.

The chain joins TRBV11-2 to TRBJ2-2, with D hard to call. The length of the CDR3 is 14 residues. Germline CDR1 SGHAT, CDR2 FQNNGV. Trimming cost V 4 bases and J 3 bases, with 9 bases left between them. The CDR3 DNA sequence: TGTGCCAGCAGCTGGAAAGTGGACACCGGGGAGCTGTTTTTT. Protein: CASSWKVDTGELFF. Full variable domain (remainder filled in from reference TRBV11-2 and TRBJ2-2): EAGVAQSPRYKIIEKRQSVAFWCNPISGHATLYWYQQILGQGPKLLIQFQNNGVVDDSQLPKDRFSAERLKGVDSTLKIQPAKLEDSAVYLCASSWKVDTGELFFGEGSRLTVL.

The chain has TRBV11-2 and TRBJ2-3; D perhaps matches TRBD2 (5 bases). V was pared by 1 base and J by 3 bases, with 14 bases between. The germline V gene has CDR1 SGHAT and CDR2 FQNNGV. There are 16 residues in the CDR3. The CDR3 region is CASSLAFPAATDTQYF. The CDR3 DNA is TGTGCCAGCAGCTTAGCGTTTCCAGCGGCGACAGATACGCAGTATTTT.